This TCR beta chain was observed in a study of identical twins. The study's findings and limits: Models predicted too little out-of-frame TCR alpha sharing in monozygotic twins. Researchers caution that invariant MAIT and iNKT cells could partly confound zero-insertion analyses.

Worth noting for this clonotype: Its antigen is not known.

Unique molecular identifiers were present on the cDNA, and a universal primer site came from template switching. TCRdb used MiXCR to reprocess the 5' RACE reads, holding one entry per CDR3 protein. The data show approximately 700,000 distinct CDR3 sequences, 5.5% to 6.5% seen once. The V gene lost 0 bases and the J gene lost 3 bases, with 5 bases spanning the gap. This CDR3 spans 13 amino acids. Per the germline V gene, CDR1 is DFQATT and CDR2 is SNEGSKA (reference sequence). The source is a young man in good health. The sample comprised naive T cells sorted from blood. The chain uses TRBV20-1 and TRBJ2-2; D gene ambiguous. The CDR3 DNA sequence: TGCAGTGCTAGAGATAAAGACACCGGGGAGCTGTTTTTT. Translating gives CSARDKDTGELFF.